This entry concerns a single T cell receptor (beta chain). Its specific antigen is unknown. The input lacks base qualities; no much larger clone sits a single base away. Relative to germline, V is missing 1 base and J is missing 0 bases, with 12 bases of the junction outside any gene match. CDR1 and CDR2 were assigned from the germline V gene as SGHTA and FQGTGA. The CDR3 has 19 amino acids, counting the end cysteine and phenylalanine. Only CDR3 DNA is held: 57 bases, read in frame from base 1. This record comes from a study of radiation and T cells in renal cell carcinoma (dated by TCRdb to the early 2020s). With regard to the full study: Samples were obtained from a clinical trial, in which 15 Gy stereotactic body radiation therapy was delivered to primary renal cell carcinomas and nephrectomy was performed 4 weeks later. TCR beta sequencing covered 50 to 55 samples in total, comprising about 26 tumors and roughly 27 peripheral blood samples. Across all 50 or so samples, 4,016,671 unique CDR3 nucleotide sequences, encoding 2.5 million to 3 million unique CDR3 amino acid sequences, were identified.

The sample's time point label, in plain terms: blood 2 weeks post-SBRT. Read against the paper, the sample's treatment or condition label means: 15 Gy SBRT to primary tumor, nephrectomy 4 weeks later. Serial peripheral blood from radiation-treated patients was sampled at baseline, 2 weeks and 4 weeks after SBRT to track tumor-enriched clonotypes. Renal cell carcinoma with clear cell pathology was present in all patients. Genomic DNA for TCR sequencing was prepared using the QIAamp DNA Blood Mini Kit (Qiagen). The analyses included just those samples that passed every quality control check. TCR beta libraries were generated from genomic DNA with the immunoSEQ kit, following the manufacturer's recommendations. To prepare the libraries, a first multiplex PCR with proprietary primers was run, followed by a second PCR that added unique barcodes, and a bead cleanup was done after each round. Each sample batch included a kit-provided positive control reaction and a negative control reaction. The final libraries underwent checking on an Agilent 4200 TapeStation D1000 ScreenTape, volumetric pooling, and quantification by qPCR. Sequencing ran on an Illumina NextSeq500 with a MidOutput 150-cycle cartridge, using 156 Read1 and 15 Index1 cycles with kit custom primers. The pooled library was loaded at approximately 0.95 pM with 20% PhiX control spiked in. The study's processing was this. Vendor-processed data were analyzed in R, and a clonotype was defined as all T cells sharing the same CDR3 nucleotide sequence. In the clone abundance analyses, frequencies were normalized to the 10,000 most abundant clones in each sample. Before analysis, public T cell clones were removed, and these numbered fewer than six per sample on average. An abundance difference of at least 32-fold between compartments was the criterion for calling clonotypes tumor-enriched or baseline blood-enriched. Clonotypes expanded or contracted between blood time points were identified with a beta-binomial differential abundance model. The Baroni-Urbani and Buser coefficient was used to measure tumor-blood repertoire similarity, and groups were compared with two-tailed Wilcoxon tests in R. In TCRdb, the immuneACCESS table is reduced to in-frame sequences with V and J assigned. These tables do not hold every clone; where another copy was compared, an unresolved V gene accounts for under half, and the others remain unexplained. V, J and clone size are those of that table, while D and trimming were read from the DNA. This sample gives about 150,000 clones in total; roughly 90% of them show up just once. The top ten clonotypes cover approximately 12% of the sample.

The paper as a whole reports these results and caveats: In blood, the top tumor clonotypes increased between baseline and 2 weeks post-radiation and then shrank by 4 weeks, which suggests that tumor-resident clones expanded only transiently. Because no pretreatment tumor biopsies were available, whether clonotypes were present in the tumor at baseline could not be determined. Blood repertoire dynamics were not followed beyond 4 weeks after treatment. The single-armed trial design could not address effects of radiation dose or scheduling on the TCR repertoire.

This chain is built from TRBV7-3 and TRBJ1-3; 7 junctional bases match TRBD1. The sequences come from blood, collected from a patient whose treatment included radiotherapy and nephrectomy. The TCR comes from a woman in her forties or fifties with renal cell carcinoma. In nucleotide form, the sequence is TGTGCCAGCAGCTTAAACCCACCTGGACAGGCCAGCTCTGGAAACACCATATATTTT. Protein translation: CASSLNPPGQASSGNTIYF. The entire variable domain, with the stretches around the CDR3 drawn from the reference TRBV7-3 and TRBJ1-3 proteins, is GAGVSQTPSNKVTEKGKYVELRCDPISGHTALYWYRQSLGQGPEFLIYFQGTGAADDSGLPNDRFFAVRPEGSVSTLKIQRTERGDSAVYLCASSLNPPGQASSGNTIYFGEGSWLTVV.